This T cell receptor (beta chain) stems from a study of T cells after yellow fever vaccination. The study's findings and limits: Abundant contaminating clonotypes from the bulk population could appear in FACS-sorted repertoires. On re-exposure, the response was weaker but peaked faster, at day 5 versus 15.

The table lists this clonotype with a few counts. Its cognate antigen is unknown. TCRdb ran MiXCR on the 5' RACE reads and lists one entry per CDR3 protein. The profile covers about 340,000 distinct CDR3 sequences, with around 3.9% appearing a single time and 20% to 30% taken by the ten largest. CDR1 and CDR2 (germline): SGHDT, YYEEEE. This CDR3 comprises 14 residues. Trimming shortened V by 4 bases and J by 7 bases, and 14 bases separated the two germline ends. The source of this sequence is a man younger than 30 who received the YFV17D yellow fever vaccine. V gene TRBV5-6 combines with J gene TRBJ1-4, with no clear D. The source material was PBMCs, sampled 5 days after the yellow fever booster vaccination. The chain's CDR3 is CASSKDLKSEKLFF. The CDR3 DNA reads TGTGCCAGCAGCAAGGACCTTAAAAGTGAAAAACTGTTTTTT.